The sequence of this TCR beta chain was determined in a study of blood T cell repertoires in COVID-19. The data were produced by immunoSEQ multiplex PCR, yet TCRdb's version contains in-frame clones alone and is incomplete. The sample yields a few hundred thousand clones, more than 85% seen once. Participants had their cohort set by participant-reported clinical history. From germline, CDR1 is SGHAT and CDR2 FQDESV (reference sequence). The junction had 5 bases not matched to a gene; V was cut back by 6 bases and J by 4 bases. The CDR3 spans 13 residues. This receptor was taken from a middle-aged woman who had been exposed to COVID-19. Sequencing used PBMCs or T cells enriched from blood (not recorded which). The chain combines TRBV11-1 with TRBJ2-7; 8 bases are a match to TRBD2. CDR3 sequence: CASRTGTSYEQYF. The DNA for the CDR3 is TGTGCCAGCAGGACTGGGACTAGTTACGAGCAGTACTTC.